This is a list of T cell receptor beta chains from one sample in a study of blood T cell repertoires in COVID-19. Generated by immunoSEQ multiplex PCR, the TCRdb table keeps only in-frame clones and is missing some. The sample gives fewer than 250,000 clones, roughly nine tenths of which show up once; roughly 0.7% is in the top ten. The sample was peripheral blood. These receptors were taken from a man between 35 and 55 years old with acute or convalescent COVID-19. Both conserved end residues are part of each CDR3. The D gene is left open where the match is weak.

v_gene: TRBV4-2; j_gene: TRBJ2-1; d_gene: TRBD2; CDR3nt: TGTGCCAGCAGCCAGGGGACTAGCGGATACAATGAGCAGTTCTTC; CDR3aa: CASSQGTSGYNEQFF
v_gene: TRBV30; j_gene: TRBJ1-6; d_gene: TRBD1; CDR3nt: TGTGCCTGGAGTTCAATGGACAGGGGTAATTCACCCCTCCACTTT; CDR3aa: CAWSSMDRGNSPLHF
v_gene: TRBV6-5; j_gene: TRBJ1-1; d_gene: -; CDR3nt: TGTGCCAGCAGTTACTCGATGAGGGTTGCAGAAGCTTTCTTT; CDR3aa: CASSYSMRVAEAFF
v_gene: TRBV4-3; j_gene: TRBJ2-7; d_gene: TRBD1; CDR3nt: TGCGCCAGCAGCCAGAGCGGCAGGGGGTACGAGCAGTACTTC; CDR3aa: CASSQSGRGYEQYF
v_gene: TRBV19; j_gene: TRBJ1-5; d_gene: -; CDR3nt: TGTGCCAGTACGCTCAGGGATAGCAATCAGCCCCAGCATTTT; CDR3aa: CASTLRDSNQPQHF
v_gene: TRBV7-6; j_gene: TRBJ1-3; d_gene: -; CDR3nt: TGTGCCAGCAGCACGCGGGGTTTTGTTAGAAACACCATATATTTT; CDR3aa: CASSTRGFVRNTIYF
v_gene: TRBV7-6; j_gene: TRBJ1-2; d_gene: TRBD1; CDR3nt: TGTGCCAGCAGCTTACTCTCGACAGGGTTCGATGGCTACACCTTC; CDR3aa: CASSLLSTGFDGYTF
v_gene: TRBV25-1; j_gene: TRBJ1-1; d_gene: -; CDR3nt: TGTGCCAGCTTACTACAGGGACCTGAAGCTTTCTTT; CDR3aa: CASLLQGPEAFF
v_gene: TRBV4-1; j_gene: TRBJ2-7; d_gene: TRBD1; CDR3nt: TGCGCCAGCAGCCAAGATGGGACAGGGATCTACGAGCAGTACTTC; CDR3aa: CASSQDGTGIYEQYF
v_gene: TRBV27; j_gene: TRBJ1-5; d_gene: TRBD1; CDR3nt: TGTGCCAGCAGTTCCGGGACAGGGGGGTTTCAGCCCCAGCATTTT; CDR3aa: CASSSGTGGFQPQHF
v_gene: TRBV5-4; j_gene: TRBJ2-7; d_gene: -; CDR3nt: TGTGCCAGCAGCTTGCCGGGGGTCTCCTACGAGCAGTACTTC; CDR3aa: CASSLPGVSYEQYF
v_gene: TRBV27; j_gene: TRBJ2-7; d_gene: -; CDR3nt: TGTGCCAGCAGTGGCTCGGGACTTGGGGTGGAGCAGTACTTC; CDR3aa: CASSGSGLGVEQYF
v_gene: TRBV27; j_gene: TRBJ1-2; d_gene: TRBD1; CDR3nt: TGTGCCAGCAGTTTCCTACAGGGGCTCGATGGCTACACCTTC; CDR3aa: CASSFLQGLDGYTF
v_gene: TRBV5-5; j_gene: TRBJ1-2; d_gene: -; CDR3nt: TGTGCCAGCAGCTTCCAGGGCACTAACTATGGCTACACCTTC; CDR3aa: CASSFQGTNYGYTF
v_gene: TRBV7-2; j_gene: TRBJ2-2; d_gene: -; CDR3nt: TGTGCCAGCAGCTTCTGGAACACCGGGGAGCTGTTTTTT; CDR3aa: CASSFWNTGELFF
v_gene: TRBV27; j_gene: TRBJ2-2; d_gene: TRBD2; CDR3nt: TGTGCCAGCAGTCACATAGGACTAGCGAGGCCCGGGGAGCTGTTTTTT; CDR3aa: CASSHIGLARPGELFF
v_gene: TRBV30; j_gene: TRBJ2-7; d_gene: TRBD2; CDR3nt: TGTGCCTGGAGGCCACTTGGGGGACTAGCTTCAAGCGAGCAGTACTTC; CDR3aa: CAWRPLGGLASSEQYF
v_gene: TRBV6-5; j_gene: TRBJ2-1; d_gene: TRBD2; CDR3nt: TGTGCCAGCAGGACTACTAGCGGGGTTTACAATGAGCAGTTCTTC; CDR3aa: CASRTTSGVYNEQFF